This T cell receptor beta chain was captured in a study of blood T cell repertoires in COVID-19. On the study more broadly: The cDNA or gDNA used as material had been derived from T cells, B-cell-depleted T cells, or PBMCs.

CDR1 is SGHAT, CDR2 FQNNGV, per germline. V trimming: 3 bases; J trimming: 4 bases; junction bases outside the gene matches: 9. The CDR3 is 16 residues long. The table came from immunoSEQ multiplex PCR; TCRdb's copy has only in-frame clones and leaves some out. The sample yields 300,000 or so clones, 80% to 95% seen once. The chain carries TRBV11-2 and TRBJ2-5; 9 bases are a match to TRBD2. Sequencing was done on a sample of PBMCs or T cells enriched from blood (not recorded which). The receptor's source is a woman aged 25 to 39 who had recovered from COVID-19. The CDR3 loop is CASSLVGLAGRETQYF. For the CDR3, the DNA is TGTGCCAGCAGCTTGGTCGGCCTAGCGGGAAGAGAGACCCAGTACTTC.